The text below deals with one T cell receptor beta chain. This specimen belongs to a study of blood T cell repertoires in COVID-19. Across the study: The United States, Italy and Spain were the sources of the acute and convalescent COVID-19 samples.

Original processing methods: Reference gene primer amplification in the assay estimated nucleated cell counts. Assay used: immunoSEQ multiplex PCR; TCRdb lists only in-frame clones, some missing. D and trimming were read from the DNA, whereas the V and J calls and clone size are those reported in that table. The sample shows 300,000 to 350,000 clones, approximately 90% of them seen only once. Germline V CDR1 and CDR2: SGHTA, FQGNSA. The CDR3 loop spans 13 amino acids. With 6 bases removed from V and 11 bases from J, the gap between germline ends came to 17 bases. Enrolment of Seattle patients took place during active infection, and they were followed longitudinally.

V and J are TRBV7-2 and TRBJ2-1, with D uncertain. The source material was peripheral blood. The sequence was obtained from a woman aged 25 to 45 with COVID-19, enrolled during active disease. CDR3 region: CASRFLSTGKQFF. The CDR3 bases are TGTGCCAGCAGATTCCTTTCGACTGGTAAGCAGTTCTTC.